This T cell receptor (beta chain) was captured in a study of blood T cell repertoires in COVID-19. Whole-study context: Samples of COVID-19 (acute and convalescent) were obtained from the United States, Italy and Spain. Sources were T cells, B-cell-depleted T cells, or PBMCs; the material itself was cDNA or gDNA.

Original processing methods: Estimated nucleated cell counts came from reference gene primer amplification. Here immunoSEQ multiplex PCR was the method, and the copy in TCRdb shows in-frame clones only, minus some. D and trimming were read from the DNA, whereas the V and J calls and clone size are those reported in that table. The profile shows about 380,000 clones, around 85% of them singletons. Unmatched junction bases numbered 8, after V lost 3 bases and J lost 0 bases. The germline gives CDR1 SEHNR, CDR2 FQNEAQ (reference sequence). The CDR3 loop spans 17 amino acids. The sequence was obtained from a woman younger than 30 with acute or convalescent COVID-19. Sequencing used peripheral blood. The chain has TRBV7-9 and TRBJ1-5; 7 bases align to TRBD1. The CDR3 nucleotides are TGTGCCAGCAGCTTCCACAGGGGCCCCTATAGCAATCAGCCCCAGCATTTT. Residues: CASSFHRGPYSNQPQHF.